This record concerns one T cell receptor beta chain sequence. Its antigen is currently unknown. Time point of the sample: pre-sensitization, week 0. Treatment denoted: therapeutic diphenylcyclopropenone sensitization with weekly scalp DPC. This sample is part of a study of human T cells and chemical hapten exposure. Background on the study: Readings were taken at 6 days from patch tests that had applied 0.01% DPC to the upper back. Findings and limits, study-wide: No change in TCRs above 1 in 1000 frequency was produced by DPC sensitization. It was expanded TCRs that formed significantly more large CDR3 similarity clusters than controls did.

The CDR3 sequence is 13 residues long. V was shortened by 5 bases and J by 7 bases, with 14 bases between the two germline ends. The authors' processing: Ranging from about 20,000 to 750,000, TCR counts per sample had a median value of around 100,000. MiXCR was run by TCRdb on the RACE reads, yielding one entry per CDR3 protein. The V and J calls shown here were made by TCRdb, not taken from the authors' results. The sample contains a few hundred thousand distinct CDR3 sequences, 5.5% of which appear only once. The gene calls are TRBV12-3 or TRBV12-4 and TRBJ1-2, with D perhaps TRBD1 (6 bases). This clonotype was sampled from a woman aged 18-30 years with alopecia areata. Some clones in this sample may be carry-over from other donors' samples. The source material was whole blood, sampled in connection with sensitization to the hapten diphenylcyclopropenone (DPC). This chain's CDR3 is CASSEQGSFGYTF. The CDR3 bases are TGTGCCAGCAGTGAACAGGGTTCTTTTGGCTACACCTTC.